This TCR beta chain was retrieved from a study of PD-1 blockade in classical Hodgkin lymphoma. Overall study results and limits: A reduction in baseline TCR diversity was reportedly seen in newly diagnosed patients relative to healthy donors. Still unresolved is the cause of the repertoire differences, which may be disease activity or prior therapy. Unlike CD8+ TCR diversity, which did not rise significantly by C4D1, CD4+ TCR diversity did.

Noted time point: cycle 4 day 1 (C4D1), after more than five weeks of nivolumab. Autologous stem cell transplantation was followed by relapse in every patient, and brentuximab vedotin exposure varied. Points on this clone: Its antigen is not identified.

Data came from immunoSEQ multiplex PCR; TCRdb stores just in-frame clones and leaves some out. Among over 85,000 clones listed, more than 85% were seen once. The germline CDR1 and CDR2 sequences are ENHRY and SYGVKD. V was trimmed by 2 bases and J by 6 bases, leaving 14 bases between them. The CDR3 runs 14 residues. The sample in question was peripheral blood mononuclear cells (PBMCs), obtained before the fourth cycle of nivolumab. The TCR was taken from a human donor with classical Hodgkin lymphoma. The chain carries TRBV10-3 and TRBJ2-7, with D tentatively TRBD1 (5 bases). The CDR3 DNA reads as TGTGCCATCAGTGAGAGGGGCAGGGTGGGCGAGCAGTACTTC. The encoded protein is CAISERGRVGEQYF.